This TCR beta chain stems from a study of monozygotic twins with inflammatory bowel disease. In regard to this clonotype: What it binds is not known.

Eight separate reactions per sample yielded the cDNA. TCRdb reanalyzed the 5' RACE reads, giving one entry per CDR3 protein sequence and no DNA. Its listing shows a few hundred thousand distinct CDR3 sequences. Study-wide results and limits: Those with IBD had lower TCRbeta diversity (inverse Simpson) than their healthy co-twins did. In these data, no single strong IBD-associated signal or clonotype received support.

The origin of this receptor is a human donor with ulcerative colitis or Crohn's disease, or a healthy co-twin of an affected twin (not recorded which). Sequenced input: blood.

CDR3 loop: CAIRRGTAGGPTDTQYF. The rearrangement links TRBV10-3 to TRBJ2-3; no DNA is available, so the TRBD2 call from TCRdb remains unchecked. Germline V CDR1 and CDR2: ENHRY, SYGVKD. The CDR3 is made up of 17 amino acids.